The 12 T cell receptor beta chains in this list originate from one sample, sequenced in a study of T cells after posttransplantation cyclophosphamide. Assay: immunoSEQ multiplex PCR; the TCRdb copy retains only in-frame clones and omits some. Recorded here are 40,000 to 55,000 clones, with no singletons, and the ten leading clones hold roughly 2.2%. Material: PBMCs. The receptors here all came from a man aged 35-49 years in good health, CMV-negative, and a related stem cell transplant donor.

In its sample, this clone was seen many times. The V and J genes are TRBV4-2 and TRBJ1-1; D is ambiguous. Germline V gene data show CDR1 as LGHNA and CDR2 as YNFKEQ. The germline V and J ends were trimmed by 4 bases and 2 bases, with 5 bases remaining between them. The CDR3 runs to 12 residues. CDR3 in DNA: TGTGCCAGCAGCCGGCCTAACACTGAAGCTTTCTTT. Residues: CASSRPNTEAFF.

This clone was detected many times. The V call is TRBV5-4, the J call TRBJ1-2; 7 nucleotides match TRBD1. Trimming cost V 4 bases and J 4 bases; bases outside gene matches: 10. Per germline, CDR1 SGHNT and CDR2 YYREEE (reference sequence). There are 15 residues in the CDR3. The CDR3 reads CASSPGTAWLYGYTF. CDR3 nucleotides: TGTGCCAGCAGCCCGGGGACAGCTTGGCTCTATGGCTACACCTTC.

This clone was observed at least ten times. The chain uses TRBV5-1 and TRBJ2-2; D may be TRBD2 (5 bases). The CDR3 has 15 amino acids. The V gene lost 2 bases and the J gene lost 8 bases, with 16 bases spanning the gap. Looked up from germline, CDR1 is SGHRS and CDR2 is YFSETQ. The CDR3, as DNA: TGCGCCAGCAGCTTCGGTCGGGCGTCGGGGGGGGAGCTGTTTTTT. This encodes CASSFGRASGGELFF.

There are many counts of this clone. The chain joins TRBV30 to TRBJ2-5; TRBD1 matches 8 bases. The CDR3 is 15 amino acids. Germline assignment: CDR1 GTSNPN and CDR2 SVGIG (reference sequence). V trimming: 1 base; J trimming: 2 bases; junction bases outside the gene matches: 6. CDR3 sequence: CAWSGWGQAQETQYF. DNA of the CDR3: TGTGCCTGGAGTGGGTGGGGACAGGCTCAAGAGACCCAGTACTTC.

This clone was recorded many times. DNA of the CDR3: TGTGCCAGCAGCTTGGCGGGACTAGGCGGAAATGAGCAGTTCTTC. Protein product: CASSLAGLGGNEQFF. The gene calls are TRBV5-6 and TRBJ2-1; 8 bases fit TRBD2. V lost 0 bases to trimming and J lost 7 bases; unmatched junction nucleotides: 6. The CDR3 sequence is 15 residues long. Germline values: CDR1 SGHDT, CDR2 YYEEEE.

The table lists this clone with many counts. The genes are TRBV10-1 and TRBJ2-3, with 7 bases fitting TRBD2. V lost 8 bases to trimming and J lost 4 bases; unmatched junction nucleotides: 3. The germline CDR1 and CDR2 sequences are WNHNN and SYGVQD (reference sequence). This CDR3 contains 12 residues. The CDR3 DNA sequence: TGCGCCAGCGGCGGGAGCCCAGATACGCAGTATTTT. Amino acid sequence: CASGGSPDTQYF.

This clone appeared many times. The genes are TRBV7-9 and TRBJ2-1; D perhaps matches TRBD1 (5 bases). The germline gives CDR1 SEHNR, CDR2 FQNEAQ (reference sequence). The CDR3 spans 14 residues. With 2 bases removed from V and 8 bases from J, the gap between germline ends came to 13 bases. The CDR3 region has the DNA TGTGCCAGCAGCTTACGGTCAGGGCTGGATGAGCAGTTCTTC. It yields the protein CASSLRSGLDEQFF.

This clone was counted at least ten times. The chain employs TRBV19 and TRBJ2-7; no reliable D call. The ends were cut back, 5 bases at V and 4 bases at J, with 12 bases in the middle. Germline V gives CDR1 LNHDA, CDR2 SQIVND (reference sequence). The CDR3 totals 13 residues. CDR3 sequence: CASSVGPNYEQYF. The CDR3 DNA follows: TGTGCCAGTAGTGTCGGTCCTAATTACGAGCAGTACTTC.

This clone was counted ten times or more. The chain uses TRBV7-3 and TRBJ1-1; 7 nucleotides line up with TRBD1. After removal of 0 bases from V and 3 bases from J, the junction contained 7 bases not matched to a gene. The CDR3 sequence is 16 residues long. The germline V gene has CDR1 SGHTA and CDR2 FQGTGA. The CDR3 region is CASSLTPLTGYTEAFF. CDR3 coding DNA: TGTGCCAGCAGCTTAACCCCCTTGACAGGGTACACTGAAGCTTTCTTT.

This clone appeared many times. V gene TRBV28 combines with J gene TRBJ2-7, with D maybe TRBD1 (6 bases). Trimming pared 2 bases from V and 5 bases from J, leaving 13 bases between. The CDR3 sequence is 14 residues long. Germline CDR1 is MDHEN and CDR2 is SYDVKM. The DNA for the CDR3 is TGTGCCAGCAGTTTACTCCGGGACAACAACGAGCAGTACTTC. This translates into CASSLLRDNNEQYF.

At least ten counts were recorded for this clone. The chain carries TRBV19 and TRBJ2-1, with 8 bases matching TRBD2. V shed 5 bases and J 0 bases; nucleotides not matched to a gene: 9. Germline V gene data show CDR1 as LNHDA and CDR2 as SQIVND (reference sequence). CDR3 length: 17 residues. The CDR3 spells CASSGPERGSSYNEQFF. The CDR3 DNA reads as TGTGCCAGTAGTGGTCCGGAGCGGGGGAGCTCCTACAATGAGCAGTTCTTC.

This clone was recorded many times. The rearrangement uses TRBV5-1 and TRBJ1-5; D is undetermined. Between the trimmed V and J ends, which lost 2 bases and 5 bases, there was a span of 11 bases. Germline CDR1 and CDR2: SGHRS and YFSETQ. The CDR3 spans 14 residues. The CDR3 DNA reads as TGCGCCAGCAGCTTCGATGGAGGATATCAGCCCCAGCATTTT. Translating gives CASSFDGGYQPQHF.